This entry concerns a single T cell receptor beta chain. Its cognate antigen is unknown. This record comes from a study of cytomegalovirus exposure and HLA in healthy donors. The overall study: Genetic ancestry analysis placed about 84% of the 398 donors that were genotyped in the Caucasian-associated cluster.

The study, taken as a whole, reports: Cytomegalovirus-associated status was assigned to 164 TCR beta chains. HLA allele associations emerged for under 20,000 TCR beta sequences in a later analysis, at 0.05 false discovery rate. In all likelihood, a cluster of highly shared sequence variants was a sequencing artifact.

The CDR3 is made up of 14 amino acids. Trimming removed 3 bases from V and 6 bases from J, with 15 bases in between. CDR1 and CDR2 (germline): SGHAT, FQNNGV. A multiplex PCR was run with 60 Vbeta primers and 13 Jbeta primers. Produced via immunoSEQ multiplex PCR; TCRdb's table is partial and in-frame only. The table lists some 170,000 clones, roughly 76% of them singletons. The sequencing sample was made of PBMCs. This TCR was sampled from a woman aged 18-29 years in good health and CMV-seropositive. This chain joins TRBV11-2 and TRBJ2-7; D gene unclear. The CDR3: CASSLRNWVFEQYF. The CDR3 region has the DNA TGTGCCAGCAGCTTGAGGAACTGGGTCTTCGAGCAGTACTTC.